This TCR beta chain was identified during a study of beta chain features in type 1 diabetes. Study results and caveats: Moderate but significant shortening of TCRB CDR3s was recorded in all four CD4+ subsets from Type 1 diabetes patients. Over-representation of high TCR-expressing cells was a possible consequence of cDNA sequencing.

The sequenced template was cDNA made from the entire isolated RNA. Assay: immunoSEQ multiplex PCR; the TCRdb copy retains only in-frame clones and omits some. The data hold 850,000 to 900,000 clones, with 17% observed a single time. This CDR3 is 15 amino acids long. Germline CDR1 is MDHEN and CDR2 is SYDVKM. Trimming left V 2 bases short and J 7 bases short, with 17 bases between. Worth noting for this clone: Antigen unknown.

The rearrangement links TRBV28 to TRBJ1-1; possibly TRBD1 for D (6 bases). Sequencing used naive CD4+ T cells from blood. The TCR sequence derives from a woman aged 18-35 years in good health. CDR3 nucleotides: TGTGCCAGCAGTTTAGCCAGGGGTTCCAATGATGAAGCTTTCTTT. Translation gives CASSLARGSNDEAFF.